This T cell receptor beta chain was sequenced during a study of vaccination and CD4 T cells after COVID-19. Turning to the study itself: Post-diagnosis, post-COVID samples were collected after a median around 100 days, ranging 35 to 161. Study-level results: Post-vaccination reactive clonotypes (median approximately 38) did not differ significantly from post-infection (under 22). There were relatively few convalescent patients studied, and there were no early post-infection timepoints.

V gave up 4 bases and J gave up 8 bases, with 17 bases separating them. The CDR3 extends over 14 amino acids. Germline CDR1 reads MGHDK; CDR2 reads SYGVNS. Documented treatment: roughly 11-day PBMC culture with coronavirus spike peptide pools or control peptides (ViraFEST assay). Following expansion of antigen-specific T cells with peptide pools, ViraFEST then sequenced TCRs. Cultured CD4+ T cell DNA was sequenced using the Oncomine TCR Beta short-read assay. From the PCR reads, TCRdb called clonotypes with MiXCR, one entry per CDR3 protein. This table has approximately 15,000 distinct CDR3 sequences, roughly 53% appearing once. This clonotype showed up just a few times. The antigen is not known.

This sequence was found in a human donor who had recovered from COVID-19. The chain employs TRBV25-1 and TRBJ2-5; possibly TRBD1 or TRBD2 for D (5 bases each). The sequencing used CD4+ T cells from blood, cultured in vitro, collected before SARS-CoV-2 vaccination. The CDR3 loop is CASSVGGIHKTQYF. The CDR3 coding sequence is TGTGCCAGCAGTGTTGGGGGAATCCATAAAACCCAGTACTTC.